This T cell receptor (beta chain) originates from a study of cytomegalovirus exposure and HLA in healthy donors. Notes on the study in general: Follow-up analysis found HLA locus-dependent TCR association rates, highest for DRB1 and lowest for HLA-C. CMV serostatus was the sole immune exposure information available. When analyzed later, a missense DCLRE1C variant was found to be linked to TCR beta V- and J-gene trimming.

With regard to this clone: As yet, its antigen is unknown.

This PCR relied on a set of 60 Vbeta primers and 13 Jbeta primers. Some clones are missing from TCRdb's copy, which holds only in-frame ones; the method was immunoSEQ multiplex PCR. The sample consists of 80,000 to 100,000 clones, about 80% of them appearing once. The CDR3 covers 14 residues. V was pared by 4 bases and J by 4 bases, with 3 bases of the junction left unmatched. In germline, CDR1 is SGHRS, CDR2 YFSETQ. The receptor's source is a man in his late teens or twenties in good health and CMV-seropositive. V usage is TRBV5-1 and J usage is TRBJ1-4; 8 nucleotides agree with TRBD1. Sequencing used PBMCs. The CDR3 loop is CASSRTGINEKLFF. The CDR3 coding sequence is TGCGCCAGCAGCCGGACAGGGATTAATGAAAAACTGTTTTTT.